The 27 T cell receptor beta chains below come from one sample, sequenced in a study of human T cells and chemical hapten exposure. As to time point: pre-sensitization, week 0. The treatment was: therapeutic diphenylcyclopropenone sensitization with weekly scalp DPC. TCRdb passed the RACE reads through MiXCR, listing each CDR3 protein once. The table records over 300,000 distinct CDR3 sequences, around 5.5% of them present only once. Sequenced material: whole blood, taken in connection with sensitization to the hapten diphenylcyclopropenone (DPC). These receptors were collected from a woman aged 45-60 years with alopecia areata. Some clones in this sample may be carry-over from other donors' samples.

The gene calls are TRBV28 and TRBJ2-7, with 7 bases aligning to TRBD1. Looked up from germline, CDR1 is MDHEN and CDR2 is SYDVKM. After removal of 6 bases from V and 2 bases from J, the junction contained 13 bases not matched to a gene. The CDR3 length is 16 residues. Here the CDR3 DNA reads TGTGCCAGCAGAACCCCTAACAGGGGCCAAACCTACGAGCAGTACTTC. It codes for CASRTPNRGQTYEQYF.

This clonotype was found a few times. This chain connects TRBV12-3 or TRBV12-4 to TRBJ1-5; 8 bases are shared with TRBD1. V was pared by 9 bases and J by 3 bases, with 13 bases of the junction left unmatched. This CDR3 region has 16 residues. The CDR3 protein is CASRSGQGGYNQPQHF. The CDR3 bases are TGTGCCAGTCGGAGCGGACAGGGAGGTTACAATCAGCCCCAGCATTTT.

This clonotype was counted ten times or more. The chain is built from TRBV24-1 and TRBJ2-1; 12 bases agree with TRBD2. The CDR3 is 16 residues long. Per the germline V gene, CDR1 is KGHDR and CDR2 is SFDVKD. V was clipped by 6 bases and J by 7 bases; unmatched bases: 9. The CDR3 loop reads CATSSPGLAGSNEQFF. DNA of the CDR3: TGTGCCACCAGTTCACCGGGACTAGCGGGTTCTAATGAGCAGTTCTTC.

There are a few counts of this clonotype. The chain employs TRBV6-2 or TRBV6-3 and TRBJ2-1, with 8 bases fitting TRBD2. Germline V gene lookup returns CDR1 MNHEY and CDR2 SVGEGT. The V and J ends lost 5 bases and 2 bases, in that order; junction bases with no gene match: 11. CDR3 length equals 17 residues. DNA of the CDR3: TGTGCCAGCAGTGAGACTAGCGCGAGAATCCCCTACAATGAGCAGTTCTTC. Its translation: CASSETSARIPYNEQFF.

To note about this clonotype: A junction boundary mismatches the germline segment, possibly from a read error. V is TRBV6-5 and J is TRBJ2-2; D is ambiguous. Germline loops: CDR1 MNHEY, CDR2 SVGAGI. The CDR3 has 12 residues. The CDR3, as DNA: TGTGCCAGCACTTACCATGCCGGGGAGCTGTTTTTT. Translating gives CASTYHAGELFF.

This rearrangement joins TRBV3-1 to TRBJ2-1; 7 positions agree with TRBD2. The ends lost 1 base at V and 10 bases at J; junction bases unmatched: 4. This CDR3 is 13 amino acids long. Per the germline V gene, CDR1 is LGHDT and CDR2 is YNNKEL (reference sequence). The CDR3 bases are TGTGCCAGCAGCCAAGGAAATAGCGGGGAGCAGTTCTTC. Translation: CASSQGNSGEQFF.

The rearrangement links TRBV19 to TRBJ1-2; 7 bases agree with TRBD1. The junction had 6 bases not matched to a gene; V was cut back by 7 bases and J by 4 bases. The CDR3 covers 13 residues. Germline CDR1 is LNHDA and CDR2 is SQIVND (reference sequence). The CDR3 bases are TGTGCCAGTATAGCGACAGGGAGCTATGGCTACACCTTC. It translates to CASIATGSYGYTF.

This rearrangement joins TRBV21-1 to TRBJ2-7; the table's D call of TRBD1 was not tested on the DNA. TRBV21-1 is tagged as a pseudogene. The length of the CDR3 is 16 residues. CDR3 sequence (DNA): TGTGCCAGCAGCAAAAAAAGGGGGACAGACAACTACGAGCAGTACTTC. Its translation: CASSKKRGTDNYEQYF.

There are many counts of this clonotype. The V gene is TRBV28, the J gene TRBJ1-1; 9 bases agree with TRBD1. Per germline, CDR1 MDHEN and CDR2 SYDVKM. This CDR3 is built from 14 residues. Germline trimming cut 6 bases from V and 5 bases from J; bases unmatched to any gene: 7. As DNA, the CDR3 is TGTGCCAGCAGGGGGACAGGGCAGGGTACTGAAGCTTTCTTT. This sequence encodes CASRGTGQGTEAFF.

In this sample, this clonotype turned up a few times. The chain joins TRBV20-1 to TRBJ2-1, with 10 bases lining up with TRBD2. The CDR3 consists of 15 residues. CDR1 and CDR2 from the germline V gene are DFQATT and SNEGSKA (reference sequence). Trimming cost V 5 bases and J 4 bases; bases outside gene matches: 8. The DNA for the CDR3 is TGCAGTGCTCGCCGGGGACTAGCGCCTTACAATGAGCAGTTCTTC. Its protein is CSARRGLAPYNEQFF.

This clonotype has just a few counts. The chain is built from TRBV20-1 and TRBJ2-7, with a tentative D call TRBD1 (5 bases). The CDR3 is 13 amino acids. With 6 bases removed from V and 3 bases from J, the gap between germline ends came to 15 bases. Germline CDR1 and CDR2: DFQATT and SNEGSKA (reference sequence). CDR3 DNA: TGCAGTGCCAGGGCCAGGGCATTCTACGAGCAGTACTTC. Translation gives CSARARAFYEQYF.

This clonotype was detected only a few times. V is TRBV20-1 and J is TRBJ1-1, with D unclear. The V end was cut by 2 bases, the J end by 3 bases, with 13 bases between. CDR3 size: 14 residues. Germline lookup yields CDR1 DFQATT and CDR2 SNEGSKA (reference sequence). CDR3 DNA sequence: TGCAGTGCTAGACTATTGGGGAAAGACACTGAAGCTTTCTTT. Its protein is CSARLLGKDTEAFF.

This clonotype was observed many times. The CDR3 loop is CAWRGNTIYF. The CDR3 DNA is TGTGCCTGGAGGGGAAACACCATATATTTT. The rearrangement links TRBV30 to TRBJ1-3; no definite D call. Germline CDR1 and CDR2: GTSNPN and SVGIG (reference sequence). The CDR3 extends over 10 amino acids. V was clipped by 3 bases and J by 4 bases, with 1 base between them.

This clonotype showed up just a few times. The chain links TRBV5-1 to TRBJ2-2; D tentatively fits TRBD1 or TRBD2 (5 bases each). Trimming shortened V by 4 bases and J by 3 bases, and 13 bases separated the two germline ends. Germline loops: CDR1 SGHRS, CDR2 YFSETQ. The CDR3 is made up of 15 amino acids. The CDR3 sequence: CASSPGTDHTGELFF. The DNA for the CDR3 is TGCGCCAGCAGCCCCGGGACGGATCACACCGGGGAGCTGTTTTTT.

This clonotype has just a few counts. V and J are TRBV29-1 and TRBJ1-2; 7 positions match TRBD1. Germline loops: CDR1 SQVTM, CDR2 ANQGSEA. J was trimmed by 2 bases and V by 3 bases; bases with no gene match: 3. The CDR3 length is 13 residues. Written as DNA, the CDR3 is TGCAGCGTTGATGGCAGGGGGAACTATGGCTACACCTTC. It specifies CSVDGRGNYGYTF.

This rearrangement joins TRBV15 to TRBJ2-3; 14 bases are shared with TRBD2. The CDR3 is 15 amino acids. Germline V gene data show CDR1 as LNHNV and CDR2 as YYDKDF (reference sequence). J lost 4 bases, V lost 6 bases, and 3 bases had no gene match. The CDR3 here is CATRQGLAGADTQYF. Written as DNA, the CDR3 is TGTGCCACCAGACAGGGACTAGCGGGAGCAGATACGCAGTATTTT.

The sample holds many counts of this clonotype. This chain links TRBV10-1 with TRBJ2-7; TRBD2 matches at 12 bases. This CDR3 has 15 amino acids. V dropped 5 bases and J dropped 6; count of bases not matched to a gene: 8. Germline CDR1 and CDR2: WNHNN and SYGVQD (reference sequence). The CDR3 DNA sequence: TGCGCCAGCAGTCGACTAGCGGGAGCGGGTTCCGAGCAGTACTTC. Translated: CASSRLAGAGSEQYF.

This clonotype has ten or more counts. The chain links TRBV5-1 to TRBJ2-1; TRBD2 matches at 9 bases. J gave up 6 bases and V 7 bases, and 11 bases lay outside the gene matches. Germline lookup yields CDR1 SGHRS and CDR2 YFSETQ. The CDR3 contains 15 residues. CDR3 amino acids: CASFQAGGLSNEQFF. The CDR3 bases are TGCGCCAGCTTTCAGGCGGGGGGGTTGAGCAATGAGCAGTTCTTC.

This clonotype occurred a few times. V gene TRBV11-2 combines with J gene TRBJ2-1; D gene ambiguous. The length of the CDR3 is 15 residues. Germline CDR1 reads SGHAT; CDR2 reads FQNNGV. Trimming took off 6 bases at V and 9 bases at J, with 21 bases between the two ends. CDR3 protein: CASSDTSISSSEQFF. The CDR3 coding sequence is TGTGCCAGCAGTGATACTTCTATTTCTTCCAGTGAGCAGTTCTTC.

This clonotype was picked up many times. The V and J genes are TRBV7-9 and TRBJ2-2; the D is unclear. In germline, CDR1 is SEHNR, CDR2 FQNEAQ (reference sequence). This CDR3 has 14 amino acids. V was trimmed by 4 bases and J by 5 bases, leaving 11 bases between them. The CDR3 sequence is CASSSPGPTGELFF. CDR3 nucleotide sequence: TGTGCCAGCAGCTCCCCTGGGCCTACCGGGGAGCTGTTTTTT.

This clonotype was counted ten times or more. CDR3 sequence reads: CASRPHQDSNNEQFF. CDR3 in DNA: TGTGCCAGCAGACCTCACCAGGACAGTAACAATGAGCAGTTCTTC. The genes are TRBV6-2 or TRBV6-3 and TRBJ2-1, with a weak D call TRBD1 (6 bases). The germline CDR1 and CDR2 sequences are MNHEY and SVGEGT. The CDR3 runs 15 residues. V lost 6 bases, J lost 5 bases, and 17 bases lay in between.

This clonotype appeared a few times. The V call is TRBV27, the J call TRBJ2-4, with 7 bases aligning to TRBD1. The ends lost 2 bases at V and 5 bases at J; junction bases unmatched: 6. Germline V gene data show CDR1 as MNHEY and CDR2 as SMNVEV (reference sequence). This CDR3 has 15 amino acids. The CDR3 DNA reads TGTGCCAGCAGTTTAATCAAGGGGGCGCAAAACATTCAGTACTTC. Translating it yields CASSLIKGAQNIQYF.

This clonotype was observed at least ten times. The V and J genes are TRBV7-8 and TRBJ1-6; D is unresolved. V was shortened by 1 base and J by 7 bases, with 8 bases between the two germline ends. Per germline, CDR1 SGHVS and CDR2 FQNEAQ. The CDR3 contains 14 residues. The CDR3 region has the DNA TGTGCCAGCAGCTTAGGCTACGAAAATTCACCCCTCCACTTT. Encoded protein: CASSLGYENSPLHF.

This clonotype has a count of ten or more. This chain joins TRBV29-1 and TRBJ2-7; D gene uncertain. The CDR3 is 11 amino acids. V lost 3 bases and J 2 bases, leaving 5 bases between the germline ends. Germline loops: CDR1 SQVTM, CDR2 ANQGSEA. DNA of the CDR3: TGCAGCGTTGACGGTACCTACGAGCAGTACTTC. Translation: CSVDGTYEQYF.

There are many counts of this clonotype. The CDR3 region is CASSLEPIYGYTF. The DNA of the CDR3 is TGCGCCAGCAGCTTGGAGCCGATCTATGGCTACACCTTC. The J gene is TRBJ1-2, the V gene TRBV5-1; D is uncertain. The CDR3 sequence is 13 residues long. Trimming left V 0 bases short and J 4 bases short, with 7 bases between. Per germline, CDR1 SGHRS and CDR2 YFSETQ.

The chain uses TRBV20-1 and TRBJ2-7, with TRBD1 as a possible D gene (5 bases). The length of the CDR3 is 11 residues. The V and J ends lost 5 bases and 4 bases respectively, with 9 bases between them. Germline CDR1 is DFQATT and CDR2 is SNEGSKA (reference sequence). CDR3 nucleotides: TGCAGTGCTGCCGACAGATACGAGCAGTACTTC. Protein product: CSAADRYEQYF.

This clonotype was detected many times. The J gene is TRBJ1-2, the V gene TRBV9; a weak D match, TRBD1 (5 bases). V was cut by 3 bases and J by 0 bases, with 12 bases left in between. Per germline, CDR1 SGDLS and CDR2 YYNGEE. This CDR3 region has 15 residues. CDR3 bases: TGTGCCAGCAGCGGGGGCGCTTCAGCTAACTATGGCTACACCTTC. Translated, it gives CASSGGASANYGYTF.